This T cell receptor (beta chain) is from a study of T-cell reconstitution after alpha-beta-depleted transplantation in children (dated by TCRdb to 2015 to 2016). Background for the entire study: The study quantitatively tracked T-cell immune reconstitution after TCRalphabeta/CD19-depleted allogeneic hematopoietic cell transplantation in children using TCR repertoire profiling. General conclusions and limits of the study: The high TCRbeta diversity at day 60 in some patients was ascribed to recipient T cells and intrathymic progenitors that had survived conditioning. The apparently early recovery of alphabetaT-cell counts about two months after transplant reportedly depended on only several hundred rapidly expanded clones that came from non-depleted graft cells. Over the following months the frequencies of hyperexpanded clones went down, and after one year T-cell counts and TCRbeta diversity were mostly credited to newly produced T cells.

What this sample's treatment or condition label stands for: allogeneic hematopoietic cell transplantation with graft depleted of TCRalphabeta T cells and CD19 B cells. The children who served as transplant recipients had been given grafts of TCRalphabeta/CD19-depleted allogeneic hematopoietic cells. The junction shows trimming of 1 base on V and 8 bases on J, plus 6 bases between the germline ends. CDR1 and CDR2 were assigned from the germline V gene (reference sequence) as SEHNR and FQNEAQ. From the cysteine through the phenylalanine, the CDR3 covers 12 amino acids. The entry retains the CDR3 DNA only, 36 bases that are in frame from base 1. Libraries were made using PCR. TCRdb lists the instrument as Illumina HiSeq 2500. TCR library preparation used molecular barcoding, with unique molecular identifiers applied to normalize quantification of the TCRbeta repertoire. The public reads were reprocessed in TCRdb via fastp at Q25 and MiXCR, keeping in-frame beta chains. Rows with a matching CDR3 protein are joined into one entry that keeps the most common DNA and genes. The sample includes 200,000 or so distinct CDR3 sequences, with approximately 6% observed a single time. The ten most abundant clones make up 4.5% to 5.5% of the sample.

This clonotype was recorded many times. No antigen is known for it. Within one base of it there is no much larger clone, and no base qualities were kept. The V and J genes are TRBV7-9 and TRBJ2-1, with the D gene not confidently named. Sequencing was performed on PBMCs, taken before TCRalphabeta/CD19-depleted stem cell transplant. The clonotype was recovered from a girl under three years old with combined immunodeficiency, due to receive a stem cell transplant. At the DNA level, the sequence is TGTGCCAGCAGCTTAGTGTCTGATGAGCAGTTCTTC. Translated, this is CASSLVSDEQFF.